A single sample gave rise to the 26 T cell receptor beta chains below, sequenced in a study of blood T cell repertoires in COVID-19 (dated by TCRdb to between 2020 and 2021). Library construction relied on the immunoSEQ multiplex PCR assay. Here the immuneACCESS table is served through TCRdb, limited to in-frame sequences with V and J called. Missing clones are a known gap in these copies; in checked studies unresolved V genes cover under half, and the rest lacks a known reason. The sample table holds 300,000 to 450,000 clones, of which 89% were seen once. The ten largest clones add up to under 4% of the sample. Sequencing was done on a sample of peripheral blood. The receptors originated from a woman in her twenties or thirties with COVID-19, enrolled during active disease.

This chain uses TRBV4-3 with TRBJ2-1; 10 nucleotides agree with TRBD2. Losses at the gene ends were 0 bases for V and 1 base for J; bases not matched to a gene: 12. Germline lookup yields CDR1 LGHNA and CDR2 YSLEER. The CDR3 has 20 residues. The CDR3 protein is CASSQDASGSTFWSYNEQFF. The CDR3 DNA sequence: TGCGCCAGCAGCCAAGATGCTAGCGGGAGCACTTTTTGGTCCTACAATGAGCAGTTCTTC.

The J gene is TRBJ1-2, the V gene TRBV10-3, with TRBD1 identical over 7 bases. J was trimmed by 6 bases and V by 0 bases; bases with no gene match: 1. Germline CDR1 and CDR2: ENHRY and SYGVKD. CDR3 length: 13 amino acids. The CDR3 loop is CAISESTGDGYTF. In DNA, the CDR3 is TGTGCCATCAGTGAGTCCACAGGGGATGGCTACACCTTC.

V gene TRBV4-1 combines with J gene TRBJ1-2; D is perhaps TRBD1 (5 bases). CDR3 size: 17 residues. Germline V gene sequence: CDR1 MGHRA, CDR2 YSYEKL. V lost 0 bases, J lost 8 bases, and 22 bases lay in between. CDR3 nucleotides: TGCGCCAGCAGCCAAGACGGGAGCGCGAAGGGGCCCGGCGGCTACACCTTC. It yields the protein CASSQDGSAKGPGGYTF.

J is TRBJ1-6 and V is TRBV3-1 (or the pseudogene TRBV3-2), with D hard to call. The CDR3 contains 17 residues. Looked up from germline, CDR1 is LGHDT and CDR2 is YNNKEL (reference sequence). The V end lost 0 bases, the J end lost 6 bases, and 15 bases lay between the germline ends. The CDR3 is CASSQDAAAESNSPLHF. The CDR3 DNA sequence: TGTGCCAGCAGCCAAGACGCGGCAGCGGAGAGTAATTCACCCCTCCACTTT.

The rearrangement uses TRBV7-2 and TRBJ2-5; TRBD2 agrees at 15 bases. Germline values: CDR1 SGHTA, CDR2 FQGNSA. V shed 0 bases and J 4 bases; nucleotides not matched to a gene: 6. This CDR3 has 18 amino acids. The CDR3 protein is CASSLAGLAGGRGETQYF. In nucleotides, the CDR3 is TGTGCCAGCAGCTTAGCGGGACTAGCGGGGGGAAGAGGAGAGACCCAGTACTTC.

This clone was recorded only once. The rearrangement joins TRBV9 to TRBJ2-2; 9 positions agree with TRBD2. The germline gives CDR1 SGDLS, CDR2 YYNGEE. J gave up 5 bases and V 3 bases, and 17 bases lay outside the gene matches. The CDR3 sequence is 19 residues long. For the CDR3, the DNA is TGTGCCAGCAGCGCGAACCGACTAGCGGAGGTTGTAAGGACCGGGGAGCTGTTTTTT. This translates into CASSANRLAEVVRTGELFF.

CDR3 residues: CASSLVLAGAEETQYF. CDR3 DNA: TGCGCCAGCAGCTTGGTGCTAGCGGGGGCGGAGGAGACCCAGTACTTC. The chain combines TRBV5-1 with TRBJ2-5, with 10 bases fitting TRBD2. This CDR3 spans 16 amino acids. From germline, CDR1 is SGHRS and CDR2 YFSETQ. The V and J ends lost 0 bases and 5 bases, in that order; junction bases with no gene match: 7. Supplemented by reference TRBV5-1 and TRBJ2-5, the full variable domain reads KAGVTQTPRYLIKTRGQQVTLSCSPISGHRSVSWYQQTPGQGLQFLFEYFSETQRNKGNFPGRFSGRQFSNSRSEMNVSTLELGDSALYLCASSLVLAGAEETQYFGPGTRLLVL.

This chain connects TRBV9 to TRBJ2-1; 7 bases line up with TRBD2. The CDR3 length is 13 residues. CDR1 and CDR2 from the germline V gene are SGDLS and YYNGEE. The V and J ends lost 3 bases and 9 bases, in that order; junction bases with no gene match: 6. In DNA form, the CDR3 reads TGTGCCAGCAGCGCCAGGGACTACGGTGAGCAGTTCTTC. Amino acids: CASSARDYGEQFF.

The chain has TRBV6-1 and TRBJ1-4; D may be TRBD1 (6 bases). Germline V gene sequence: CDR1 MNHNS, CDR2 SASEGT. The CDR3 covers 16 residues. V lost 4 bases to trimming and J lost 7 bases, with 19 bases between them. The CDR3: CASSGFRDIVGEKLFF. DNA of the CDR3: TGTGCCAGCAGTGGATTTCGGGACATAGTTGGTGAAAAACTGTTTTTT.

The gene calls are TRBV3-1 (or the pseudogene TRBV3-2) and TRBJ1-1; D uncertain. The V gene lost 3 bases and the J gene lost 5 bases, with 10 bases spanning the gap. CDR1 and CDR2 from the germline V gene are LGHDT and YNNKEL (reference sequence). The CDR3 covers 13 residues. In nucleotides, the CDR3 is TGTGCCAGCAGCCAGACCCGGGATACTGAAGCTTTCTTT. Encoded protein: CASSQTRDTEAFF.

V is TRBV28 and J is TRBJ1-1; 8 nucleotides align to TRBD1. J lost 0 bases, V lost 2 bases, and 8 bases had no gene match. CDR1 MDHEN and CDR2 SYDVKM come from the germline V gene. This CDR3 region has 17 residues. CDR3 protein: CASSLGRGQVLNTEAFF. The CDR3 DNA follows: TGTGCCAGCAGTTTAGGGCGGGGACAGGTCCTGAACACTGAAGCTTTCTTT.

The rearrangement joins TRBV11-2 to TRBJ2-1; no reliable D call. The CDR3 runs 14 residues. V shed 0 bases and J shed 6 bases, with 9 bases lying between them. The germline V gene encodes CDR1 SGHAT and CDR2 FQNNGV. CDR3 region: CASSLERAANEQFF. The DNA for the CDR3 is TGTGCCAGCAGCTTAGAACGAGCCGCCAATGAGCAGTTCTTC.

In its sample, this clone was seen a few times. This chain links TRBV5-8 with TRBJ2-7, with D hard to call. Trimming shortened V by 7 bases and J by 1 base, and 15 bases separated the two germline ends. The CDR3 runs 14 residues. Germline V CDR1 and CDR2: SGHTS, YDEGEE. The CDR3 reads CASCRAPDSYEQYF. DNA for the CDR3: TGTGCCAGCTGCCGAGCACCTGATTCCTACGAGCAGTACTTC.

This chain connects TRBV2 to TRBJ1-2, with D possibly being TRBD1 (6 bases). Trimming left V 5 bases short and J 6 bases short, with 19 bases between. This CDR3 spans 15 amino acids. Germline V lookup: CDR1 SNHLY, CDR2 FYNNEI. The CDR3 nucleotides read TGTGCCAGCAGTCTCGCTTACCTGACAGGAGATGGCTACACCTTC. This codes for CASSLAYLTGDGYTF.

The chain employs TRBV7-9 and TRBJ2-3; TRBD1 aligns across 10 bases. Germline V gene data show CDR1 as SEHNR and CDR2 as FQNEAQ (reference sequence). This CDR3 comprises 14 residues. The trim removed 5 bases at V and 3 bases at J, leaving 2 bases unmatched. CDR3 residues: CASSRDRGTDTQYF. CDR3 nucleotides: TGTGCCAGCAGCCGGGACAGGGGAACAGATACGCAGTATTTT.

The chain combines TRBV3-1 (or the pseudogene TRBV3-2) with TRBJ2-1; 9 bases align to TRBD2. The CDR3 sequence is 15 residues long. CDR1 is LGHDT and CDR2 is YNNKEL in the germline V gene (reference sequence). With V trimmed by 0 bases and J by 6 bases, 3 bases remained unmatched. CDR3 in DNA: TGTGCCAGCAGCCAAGATGTACTAGCGGGCAATGAGCAGTTCTTC. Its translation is CASSQDVLAGNEQFF.

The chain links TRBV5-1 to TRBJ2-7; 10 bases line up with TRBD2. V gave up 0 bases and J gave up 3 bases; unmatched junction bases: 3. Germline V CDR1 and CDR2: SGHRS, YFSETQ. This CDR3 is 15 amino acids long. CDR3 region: CASSLVASGGYEQYF. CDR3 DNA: TGCGCCAGCAGCTTGGTTGCTAGCGGGGGCTACGAGCAGTACTTC. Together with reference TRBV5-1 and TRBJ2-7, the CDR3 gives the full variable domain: KAGVTQTPRYLIKTRGQQVTLSCSPISGHRSVSWYQQTPGQGLQFLFEYFSETQRNKGNFPGRFSGRQFSNSRSEMNVSTLELGDSALYLCASSLVASGGYEQYFGPGTRLTVT.

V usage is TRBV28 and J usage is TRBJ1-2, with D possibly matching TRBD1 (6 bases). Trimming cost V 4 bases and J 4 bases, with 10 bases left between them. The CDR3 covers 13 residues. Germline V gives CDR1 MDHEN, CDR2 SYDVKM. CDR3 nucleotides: TGTGCCAGCAGTTACAGGGAACGCTATGGCTACACCTTC. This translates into CASSYRERYGYTF.

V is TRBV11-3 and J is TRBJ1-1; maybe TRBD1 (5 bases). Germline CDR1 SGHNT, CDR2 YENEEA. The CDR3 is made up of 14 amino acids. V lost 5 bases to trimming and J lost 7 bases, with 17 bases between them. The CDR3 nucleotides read TGTGCCAGCAGCCCGCCTCAGGGTACCCTTGAAGCTTTCTTT. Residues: CASSPPQGTLEAFF.

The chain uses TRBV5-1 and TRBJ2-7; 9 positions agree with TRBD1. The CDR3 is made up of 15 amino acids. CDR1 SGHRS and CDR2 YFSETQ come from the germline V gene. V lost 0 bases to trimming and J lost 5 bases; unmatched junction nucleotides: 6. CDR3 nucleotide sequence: TGCGCCAGCAGCTTGGCCTATGGACAGGGGAACGAGCAGTACTTC. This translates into CASSLAYGQGNEQYF.

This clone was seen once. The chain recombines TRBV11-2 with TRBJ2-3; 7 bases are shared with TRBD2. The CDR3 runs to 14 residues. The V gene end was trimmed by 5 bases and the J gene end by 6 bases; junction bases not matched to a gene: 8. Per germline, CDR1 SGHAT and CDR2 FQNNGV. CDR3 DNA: TGTGCCAGCAGCCAAACTAGCGACCTCGATACGCAGTATTTT. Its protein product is CASSQTSDLDTQYF.

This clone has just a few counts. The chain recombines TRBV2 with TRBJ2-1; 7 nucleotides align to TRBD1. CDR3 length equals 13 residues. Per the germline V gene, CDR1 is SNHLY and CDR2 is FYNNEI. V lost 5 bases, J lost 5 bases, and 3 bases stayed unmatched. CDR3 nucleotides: TGTGCCAGCAGTAGGGGGCGAAACAATGAGCAGTTCTTC. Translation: CASSRGRNNEQFF.

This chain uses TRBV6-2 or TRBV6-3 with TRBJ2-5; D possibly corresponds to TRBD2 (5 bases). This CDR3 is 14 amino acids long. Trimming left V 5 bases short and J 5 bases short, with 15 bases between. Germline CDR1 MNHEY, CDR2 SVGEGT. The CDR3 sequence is CASSNRGGWETQYF. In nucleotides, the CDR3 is TGTGCCAGCAGTAACCGCGGAGGTTGGGAGACCCAGTACTTC.

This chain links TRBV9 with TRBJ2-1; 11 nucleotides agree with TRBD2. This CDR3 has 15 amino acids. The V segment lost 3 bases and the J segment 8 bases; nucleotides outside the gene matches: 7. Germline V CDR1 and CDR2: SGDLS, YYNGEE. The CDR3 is CASSEWGTSGYEQFF. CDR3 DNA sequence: TGTGCCAGCAGCGAGTGGGGGACTAGCGGCTATGAGCAGTTCTTC.

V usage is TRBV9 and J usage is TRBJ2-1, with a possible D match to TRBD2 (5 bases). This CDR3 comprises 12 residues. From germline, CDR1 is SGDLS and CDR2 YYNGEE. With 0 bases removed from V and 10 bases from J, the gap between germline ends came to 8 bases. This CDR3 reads CASSVDGGEQFF. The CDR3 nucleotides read TGTGCCAGCAGCGTAGATGGCGGGGAGCAGTTCTTC.

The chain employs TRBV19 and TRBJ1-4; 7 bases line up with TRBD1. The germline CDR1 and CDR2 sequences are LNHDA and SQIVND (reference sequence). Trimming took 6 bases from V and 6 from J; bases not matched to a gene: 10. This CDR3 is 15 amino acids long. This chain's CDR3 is CASSSQTGKDEKLFF. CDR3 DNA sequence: TGTGCCAGTAGCAGCCAGACAGGGAAAGATGAAAAACTGTTTTTT.